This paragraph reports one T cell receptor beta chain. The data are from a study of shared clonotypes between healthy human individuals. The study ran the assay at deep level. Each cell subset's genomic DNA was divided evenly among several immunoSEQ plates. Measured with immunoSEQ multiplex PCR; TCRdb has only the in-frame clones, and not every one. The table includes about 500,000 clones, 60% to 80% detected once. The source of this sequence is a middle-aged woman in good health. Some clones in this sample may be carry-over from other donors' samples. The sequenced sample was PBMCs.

The CDR3 sequence is CASGETGVSHEQYF. The CDR3 DNA is TGTGCCAGCGGGGAGACAGGGGTGTCCCACGAGCAGTACTTC. J is TRBJ2-7 and V is TRBV2; 8 bases line up with TRBD1. CDR3 length: 14 amino acids. V was clipped by 8 bases and J by 5 bases; unmatched bases: 11. Per germline, CDR1 SNHLY and CDR2 FYNNEI.